The source of this T cell receptor (beta chain) is a study of shared clonotypes between healthy human individuals. Across the whole study: A few men and a couple of women, aged 18 to 49, were donors. Used for every donor were three CD4 naive, three CD4 memory, two CD8 naive and one CD8 memory plate. General study points: Among donors, clonotype sharing was expected to be affected by sequencing depth.

Profiling relied on immunoSEQ multiplex PCR, and the TCRdb table lists in-frame clones only, not all of them. The sample lists approximately 2,300,000 clones; under 95% were seen once. Comments on this clone: The antigen remains unidentified.

The CDR3 has 15 amino acids. CDR1 MNHEY and CDR2 SMNVEV come from the germline V gene (reference sequence). Trimming at V came to 6 bases and at J to 0 bases, leaving 8 bases not matched to a gene. The TCR was taken from a man younger than 30 in good health. Some clones in this sample may be carry-over from other donors' samples. Sequencing was done on a sample of naive CD4+ T cells from PBMCs. The subset was: CD45RA+ positively selected. The chain combines TRBV27 with TRBJ2-7, with 7 nucleotides matching TRBD1. The CDR3 coding sequence is TGTGCCAGCAGCTCTGACAGGGCCGGCTCCTACGAGCAGTACTTC. Its protein product is CASSSDRAGSYEQYF.